This T cell receptor beta chain was documented in a study of blood T cell repertoires in COVID-19 (dated by TCRdb to 2019 to 2021). Describing the broader study: Collaborator samples came from the United States, Italy and Spain and covered acute and convalescent phases of COVID-19. The prospective study material was composed of cDNA or gDNA derived from T cells, B-cell-depleted T cells, or PBMCs. The dataset comprised deeply sampled blood TCRbeta repertoires from subjects exposed to, actively infected with, or recovered from COVID-19. A freely available public database, intended as a resource for researchers studying the immune response to SARS-CoV-2, is where the repertoires were released. Samples came from the ongoing ImmuneRACE study (first 160 participants) plus 1,254 subjects from 6 global collaborators. The sample metadata nearly always contained a de-identified subject ID, COVID-19 status, age in years and sex. Where HLA class I and class II types were available, the types were taken from metadata supplied by the sample provider, not from assay-based typing.

With regard to this clone: The antigen it recognizes is unknown. It has no much larger one-base neighbor in the sample; base qualities were not kept.

Broader findings and caveats from the paper: How much clinical and demographic metadata was included differed by source and by participant, and the metadata was provided uncurated.

The CDR3 covers 13 residues, taking in both the cysteine and the phenylalanine. The CDR3 DNA has 39 bases and is translated from base 1. Between the V and J ends, shortened by 7 bases and 1 base respectively, the junction contains 10 bases. The germline V gene (reference sequence) supplies CDR1 LNHDA and CDR2 SQIVND. Collaborating institutions collected whole blood in K2EDTA tubes following their own protocols. For TCRbeta analysis, collaborators shipped samples in one of three forms: frozen whole blood, isolated PBMCs, or DNA extracted from either of those sample types. TCRbeta CDR3 regions were amplified from genomic DNA using the immunoSEQ Assay, a bias-controlled multiplex PCR. The authors' analysis ran thus. The number of nucleated cells in each sample was estimated by amplification of reference gene primers within the assay. Sequence reads were collapsed and filtered to measure the absolute abundance of every unique TCRbeta CDR3 rearrangement. For each sample, productive Simpson clonality was calculated as the square root of Simpson's diversity index across productive rearrangements. TCRdb retrieved this table from immuneACCESS and kept in-frame rearrangements only. Not all clones are present; in checked studies, unresolved V genes account for under half, and no reason is known for the remainder. V, J and clone size reflect that table, while D and trimming were determined from the DNA. Recorded for this sample are 10,000 to 15,000 clones; 85% to 90% of them occurred a single time. Around a fifth of the sample comes from the top ten.

Sequenced input: peripheral blood. The rearranged segments are TRBV19 and TRBJ1-1; possibly the D gene is TRBD1, per 5 matching bases. This clonotype originated in a woman aged 55-70 years with active COVID-19. The CDR3 protein is CASTRVQNTEAFF. The DNA is as follows: TGTGCCAGTACCAGGGTCCAGAACACTGAAGCTTTCTTT.